A selection of T cell receptor beta chains follows, all from one sample in a study of blood T cell repertoires in COVID-19. Profiling relied on immunoSEQ multiplex PCR, and the TCRdb table lists in-frame clones only, not all of them. The sample shows about 55,000 clones, roughly 90% of them seen only once. Sequenced sample: peripheral blood. These receptors all stem from a human donor with active COVID-19. The donor label of this sample is uncertain. Each CDR3 is given with its conserved first and last residue. D genes are given only for firm matches. Expanded clones get a size class; other rows say once, few or many, or leave the size out.

clone size | J gene | V gene | D gene | CDR3 length | CDR3 DNA | CDR3 protein
NA | TRBJ2-2 | TRBV12-3/TRBV12-4 | NA | 13 | TGTGCCAGCAGGCAAGACTCTACCGGGGAGCTGTTTTTT | CASRQDSTGELFF
NA | TRBJ1-2 | TRBV10-3 | TRBD1 | 14 | TGTGCCATCGGTACGACAGGGGGCCTCTATGGCTACACCTTC | CAIGTTGGLYGYTF
NA | TRBJ2-5 | TRBV5-1 | NA | 15 | TGCGCCAGCAAGGCCAATCCGGCGACACAAGAGACCCAGTACTTC | CASKANPATQETQYF
NA | TRBJ1-4 | TRBV7-9 | NA | 14 | TGTGCCTCCACCGCGGTCGGGGGGGTTGAAAAACTGTTTTTT | CASTAVGGVEKLFF
NA | TRBJ2-1 | TRBV5-1 | TRBD2 | 15 | TGCGCCAGCAGCGCTTTTAGCGGGGGGTGGTATGAGCAGTTCTTC | CASSAFSGGWYEQFF
NA | TRBJ1-5 | TRBV6-2/TRBV6-3 | NA | 13 | TGTGCCAGCAGTTACGGGACATCACAGCCCCAGCATTTT | CASSYGTSQPQHF
once | TRBJ1-2 | TRBV19 | TRBD1 | 15 | TGTGCCAGTAGTATGGGACAGGGGGCGGCCTATGGCTACACCTTC | CASSMGQGAAYGYTF
NA | TRBJ2-5 | TRBV6-5 | TRBD1 | 15 | TGTGCCAGCAGTTACACGGACAGGGTGTGGGAGACCCAGTACTTC | CASSYTDRVWETQYF
NA | TRBJ2-7 | TRBV6-2/TRBV6-3 | NA | 14 | TGTGCCAGCAGTTACGAGGCTAGAGCCTCCGAGCAGTACTTC | CASSYEARASEQYF
once | TRBJ2-3 | TRBV4-3 | NA | 16 | TGCGCCAGCAGCCAATACGTGGCCGGGAGCACAGATACGCAGTATTTT | CASSQYVAGSTDTQYF
NA | TRBJ1-4 | TRBV9 | NA | 14 | TGTGCCAGCAGCGGGGACATAGGCGGAGAAAAACTGTTTTTT | CASSGDIGGEKLFF
NA | TRBJ2-5 | TRBV19 | TRBD1 | 15 | TGTGCCAGTAGTATGCACAGGGGGCAAGTAGAGACCCAGTACTTC | CASSMHRGQVETQYF
NA | TRBJ2-7 | TRBV28 | TRBD2 | 15 | TGTGCCAGCAGTGGGCGGGGTAGCGGGGCTTACGAGCAGTACTTC | CASSGRGSGAYEQYF
NA | TRBJ2-7 | TRBV3-1/TRBV3-2 | NA | 16 | TGTGCCAGCAGCCAGAAACGCACGGACGGGGCCTACGAGCAGTACTTC | CASSQKRTDGAYEQYF
once | TRBJ2-3 | TRBV11-3 | TRBD2 | 15 | TGTGCCAGCAGCTTAACGTCTAGCGGAACAGATACGCAGTATTTT | CASSLTSSGTDTQYF
NA | TRBJ2-6 | TRBV7-2 | NA | 17 | TGTGCCAGCAGCGCGACAAGGTATTCCCCTGGGGCCAACGTCCTGACTTTC | CASSATRYSPGANVLTF
NA | TRBJ1-4 | TRBV15 | TRBD1 | 16 | TGTGCCACCAGCAGAGATCGGACAGGGCCGGATGAAAAACTGTTTTTT | CATSRDRTGPDEKLFF
NA | TRBJ1-2 | TRBV5-5 | NA | 17 | TGTGCCAGCAGCCCGGCGGGTTCCATCACAATAGGCTATGGCTACACCTTC | CASSPAGSITIGYGYTF
NA | TRBJ1-1 | TRBV6-5 | NA | 14 | TGTGCCAGCAGTTACGAGGGGGGGGACACTGAAGCTTTCTTT | CASSYEGGDTEAFF
few | TRBJ2-2 | TRBV18 | NA | 16 | TGTGCCAGCTCCCGGGAGGGGGCTTTATTCACCGGGGAGCTGTTTTTT | CASSREGALFTGELFF
NA | TRBJ1-3 | TRBV6-5 | NA | 14 | TGTGCCAGCCTACAGGGACTAAATGGAAACACCATATATTTT | CASLQGLNGNTIYF
NA | TRBJ2-3 | TRBV3-1/TRBV3-2 | NA | 17 | TGTGCCAGCAGCCAAGATTATCGAACAGTAAGCACAGATACGCAGTATTTT | CASSQDYRTVSTDTQYF
NA | TRBJ2-1 | TRBV4-3 | TRBD2 | 19 | TGCGCCAGCAGCCATGTAACTAGCGGGGGGGCGAGCTCCTACAATGAGCAGTTCTTC | CASSHVTSGGASSYNEQFF
once | TRBJ2-3 | TRBV5-4 | TRBD2 | 18 | TGTGCCAGCAGCGCGGGGACTAGCGGGGGAAGGAGCACAGATACGCAGTATTTT | CASSAGTSGGRSTDTQYF
NA | TRBJ1-5 | TRBV4-3 | NA | 15 | TGCGCCAGCAGCCAAGACAGGGGTTCCAATCAGCCCCAGCATTTT | CASSQDRGSNQPQHF
once | TRBJ2-5 | TRBV6-6 | TRBD2 | 19 | TGTGCCAGCAGTCCCTTCGGGACTAGCGGGGGGCCAGCGCAAGAGACCCAGTACTTC | CASSPFGTSGGPAQETQYF
NA | TRBJ1-2 | TRBV5-5 | NA | 14 | TGTGCCAGCAGCTTGGAGAGGTTGGGGGGGCGGAGGACCTTC | CASSLERLGGRRTF
NA | TRBJ1-2 | TRBV7-9 | NA | 13 | TGTGCCAGCAGCTTACTAGCTAACTATGGCTACACCTTC | CASSLLANYGYTF
NA | TRBJ2-1 | TRBV4-3 | TRBD2 | 15 | TGCGCCAGCAGCCAAGCGCGGGGGGATTACAATGAGCAGTTCTTC | CASSQARGDYNEQFF
once | TRBJ2-7 | TRBV4-3 | TRBD2 | 13 | TGCGCCAGCAGCCCGGGGGGGGCCTACGAGCAGTACTTC | CASSPGGAYEQYF
NA | TRBJ1-1 | TRBV5-1 | NA | 15 | TGCGCCAGCAGCCCAAAATCGACAGGTTACACTGAAGCTTTCTTT | CASSPKSTGYTEAFF
NA | TRBJ2-5 | TRBV4-3 | NA | 15 | TGCGCCAGCAGCCAAGATAGGAGCTACCAAGAGACCCAGTACTTC | CASSQDRSYQETQYF
NA | TRBJ2-3 | TRBV7-2 | NA | 15 | TGTGCCAGCAGCTTATTCGGCGGGGGCACAGATACGCAGTATTTT | CASSLFGGGTDTQYF
NA | TRBJ2-7 | TRBV4-1 | NA | 18 | TGCGCCAGCAGCCAAGACCCCCCTGGGGGGTATCTCTCCTACGAGCAGTACTTC | CASSQDPPGGYLSYEQYF
once | TRBJ2-7 | TRBV7-2 | TRBD2 | 15 | TGTGCCAGCAGCTCCCTAGCGGGGGGGATGTACGAGCAGTACTTC | CASSSLAGGMYEQYF
few | TRBJ2-7 | TRBV29-1 | NA | 13 | TGCAGCGTTGGGGGCAGACTCTTCTACGAGCAGTACTTC | CSVGGRLFYEQYF
NA | TRBJ1-2 | TRBV4-1 | NA | 15 | TGCGCCAGCAGCCAAGTTAGGGGCTATAACTATGGCTACACCTTC | CASSQVRGYNYGYTF
NA | TRBJ2-1 | TRBV5-1 | TRBD2 | 16 | TGCGCCAGCAGCGCAAGGACTAGCGGAGCCTACAATGAGCAGTTCTTC | CASSARTSGAYNEQFF
NA | TRBJ1-5 | TRBV28 | TRBD1 | 15 | TGTGCCAGCAGTTTGCCGGGACAGGGCAATCAGCCCCAGCATTTT | CASSLPGQGNQPQHF
NA | TRBJ2-1 | TRBV7-2 | NA | 15 | TGTGCCAGCAGCCCATCAATCACCCTGAGGGATGAGCAGTTCTTC | CASSPSITLRDEQFF
NA | TRBJ1-3 | TRBV6-5 | NA | 15 | TGTGCCAGCAGGACAATCACGAGCTCTGGAAACACCATATATTTT | CASRTITSSGNTIYF
NA | TRBJ2-3 | TRBV6-5 | NA | 16 | TGTGCCAGCAGTTACTCGAATCCGGGGGTCACAGATACGCAGTATTTT | CASSYSNPGVTDTQYF
NA | TRBJ2-1 | TRBV5-4 | NA | 15 | TGTGCCAGCAGCAGAGGGGGGGGCGTCGACAATGAGCAGTTCTTC | CASSRGGGVDNEQFF
once | TRBJ2-6 | TRBV19 | NA | 15 | TGTGCCAGTAGTATAGGAGGTACTGGGGCCAACGTCCTGACTTTC | CASSIGGTGANVLTF
once | TRBJ2-7 | TRBV9 | TRBD1 | 14 | TGTGCCAGCAGCCGGAGGGACAGGGGCTACGAGCAGTACTTC | CASSRRDRGYEQYF
NA | TRBJ2-7 | TRBV9 | TRBD1 | 15 | TGTGCCAGCAGCGTAGGGGACAGCGGATCCTACGAGCAGTACTTC | CASSVGDSGSYEQYF
NA | TRBJ2-7 | TRBV5-1 | TRBD1 | 17 | TGCGCCAGCACCCCAAGAAGGGACAGGGGGCTTGGTAACGAGCAGTACTTC | CASTPRRDRGLGNEQYF
NA | TRBJ2-3 | TRBV14 | NA | 14 | TGTGCCAGCAGCCAAGAATTAGGGGCAGATACGCAGTATTTT | CASSQELGADTQYF
NA | TRBJ2-2 | TRBV28 | NA | 12 | TGTGCCAGTTACAGTAACACCGGGGAGCTGTTTTTT | CASYSNTGELFF
once | TRBJ2-7 | TRBV5-4 | NA | 15 | TGTGCCAGCAGCTTCAATATACAGGGCGCCTACGAGCAGTACTTC | CASSFNIQGAYEQYF
NA | TRBJ1-6 | TRBV7-3 | NA | 16 | TGTGCCAGCAGCTTAACGTTTGCAGGGGATGGCTCACCCCTCCACTTT | CASSLTFAGDGSPLHF
once | TRBJ2-2 | TRBV3-1/TRBV3-2 | TRBD2 | 15 | TGTGCCAGCAGCCACAGGACTAGCAGGGCCGGGGAGCTGTTTTTT | CASSHRTSRAGELFF
NA | TRBJ1-4 | TRBV7-2 | NA | 13 | TGTGCCAGCAGCCCCGGATTGGGGCAAAAACTGTTTTTT | CASSPGLGQKLFF
few | TRBJ2-2 | TRBV2 | NA | 12 | TGTGCCAGCGCGGGATTTGGCGGGGAGCTGTTTTTT | CASAGFGGELFF